These T cell receptor beta chains were read from a single sample in a study of post-analysis software for immune sequencing data. In TCRdb, the PCR reads were re-called with MiXCR into one record per CDR3 protein. The sample has roughly 580,000 distinct CDR3 sequences; roughly 47% are singletons. Sequencing used blood. Receptors originate from a girl aged 10 to 17 with multiple sclerosis. The CDR3 runs from the conserved cysteine through the conserved F or W. Fields, in order: D gene, V gene, J gene, clone size, CDR3 DNA, CDR3 protein. A D gene is named only where the DNA matches it firmly. Only some rows state a clone size, as once, few, many or a class for expanded clones.

d_call: -
v_call: TRBV10-3
j_call: TRBJ1-6
clone_size: -
cdr3_nt: TGTGCCATCAGTACAGGGTTCGGAGTGAGTTCACCCCTCCACTTT
cdr3_aa: CAISTGFGVSSPLHF

d_call: -
v_call: TRBV12-3/TRBV12-4
j_call: TRBJ2-1
clone_size: few
cdr3_nt: TGTGCCAGCAGTTCCAAGACGGGGCATGAGCAGTTCTTC
cdr3_aa: CASSSKTGHEQFF

d_call: TRBD1
v_call: TRBV7-9
j_call: TRBJ2-7
clone_size: once
cdr3_nt: TGTGCCAGCACCAAGGACAGGGTCCCTCTCTACGAGCAGTACTTC
cdr3_aa: CASTKDRVPLYEQYF

d_call: -
v_call: TRBV6-6
j_call: TRBJ2-6
clone_size: -
cdr3_nt: TGTGCCAGCAGTTCCGCGAGAGGGTCTGGGGCCAACGTCCTGACTTTC
cdr3_aa: CASSSARGSGANVLTF

d_call: -
v_call: TRBV10-3
j_call: TRBJ2-1
clone_size: few
cdr3_nt: TGTGCCATAAATGACCCCCAAAGATACAATGAGCAGTTCTTC
cdr3_aa: CAINDPQRYNEQFF

d_call: -
v_call: TRBV12-3/TRBV12-4
j_call: TRBJ1-2
clone_size: few
cdr3_nt: TGTGCCAGCAGTTTATCGGCATCCTATGGCTACACCTTC
cdr3_aa: CASSLSASYGYTF

d_call: TRBD2
v_call: TRBV5-1
j_call: TRBJ2-3
clone_size: -
cdr3_nt: TGCGCCAGCAGCTCCGTGACTAGCGAAGATACGCAGTATTTT
cdr3_aa: CASSSVTSEDTQYF

d_call: TRBD1
v_call: TRBV29-1
j_call: TRBJ2-7
clone_size: -
cdr3_nt: TGCAGCGTTGAAAACCAAAGGTCCGACAGGGTACCCTACGAGCAGTACTTC
cdr3_aa: CSVENQRSDRVPYEQYF

d_call: -
v_call: TRBV10-3
j_call: TRBJ2-7
clone_size: -
cdr3_nt: TGTGCCATCAGTGAGTCAAGGGAGAACTCCTACGAGCAGTACTTC
cdr3_aa: CAISESRENSYEQYF

d_call: TRBD2
v_call: TRBV4-1
j_call: TRBJ2-1
clone_size: -
cdr3_nt: TGCGCCAGCAGCCAAGATGGCGGGATAGCGGGAGGGCCCAAGACCAACAATGAGCAGTTCTTC
cdr3_aa: CASSQDGGIAGGPKTNNEQFF

d_call: TRBD2
v_call: TRBV7-3
j_call: TRBJ2-1
clone_size: few
cdr3_nt: TGTGCCAGCAGCTTAACTAGCGGGGGGGCGTACAATGAGCAGTTCTTC
cdr3_aa: CASSLTSGGAYNEQFF

d_call: TRBD2
v_call: TRBV10-3
j_call: TRBJ2-1
clone_size: -
cdr3_nt: TGTGCCATCAGTGAGACTAGCGGAGGGAACAATGAGCAGTTCTTC
cdr3_aa: CAISETSGGNNEQFF

d_call: -
v_call: TRBV12-5
j_call: TRBJ1-5
clone_size: -
cdr3_nt: TGTGCTAGTGGAGGAACAGGGAGCAATCAGCCCCAGCATTTT
cdr3_aa: CASGGTGSNQPQHF

d_call: TRBD2
v_call: TRBV10-3
j_call: TRBJ2-7
clone_size: -
cdr3_nt: TGTGCCATCAGTGATTCTAGCGGGGTTTACGAGCAGTACTTC
cdr3_aa: CAISDSSGVYEQYF

d_call: -
v_call: TRBV29-1
j_call: TRBJ2-7
clone_size: -
cdr3_nt: TGCAGTTCGATGGGGGAATCCTACGAGCAGTACTTC
cdr3_aa: CSSMGESYEQYF

d_call: -
v_call: TRBV5-1
j_call: TRBJ2-1
clone_size: few
cdr3_nt: TGCGCCAGCAGCCCCTTCTCGGGAGTTGATAATGAGCAGTTCTTC
cdr3_aa: CASSPFSGVDNEQFF

d_call: -
v_call: TRBV7-2
j_call: TRBJ2-7
clone_size: few
cdr3_nt: TGTGCCAGCAGCGTCAAGGTCGGCGAGCAGTACTTC
cdr3_aa: CASSVKVGEQYF

d_call: -
v_call: TRBV10-3
j_call: TRBJ2-5
clone_size: -
cdr3_nt: TGTGCCATCAGGTCCACGGGTTCGGGAGAGACCCAGTACTTC
cdr3_aa: CAIRSTGSGETQYF

d_call: -
v_call: TRBV7-9
j_call: TRBJ2-3
clone_size: few
cdr3_nt: TGTGCCAGCAGCTTAACGACGGGTACGCAGTATTTT
cdr3_aa: CASSLTTGTQYF

d_call: -
v_call: TRBV27
j_call: TRBJ2-7
clone_size: -
cdr3_nt: TGTGCCAGCAGTTATCCAGGGGTATCTTTCGAGCAGTACTTC
cdr3_aa: CASSYPGVSFEQYF

d_call: TRBD1
v_call: TRBV11-2
j_call: TRBJ2-7
clone_size: -
cdr3_nt: TGTGCCAGCAGCTTAGCGGGATCCGGGACAGGGACCTACGAGCAGTACTTC
cdr3_aa: CASSLAGSGTGTYEQYF

d_call: -
v_call: TRBV7-8
j_call: TRBJ2-1
clone_size: -
cdr3_nt: TGTGCCAGCAGTAAAAGCCGCAGGGGGGAGTACCCAACATTTTACAATGAGCAGTTCTTC
cdr3_aa: CASSKSRRGEYPTFYNEQFF

d_call: TRBD2
v_call: TRBV6-1
j_call: TRBJ2-7
clone_size: -
cdr3_nt: TGTGCCAGTCGGACTAGCGGGCTCCTTTCCTACGAGCAGTACTTC
cdr3_aa: CASRTSGLLSYEQYF

d_call: TRBD1
v_call: TRBV20-1
j_call: TRBJ2-7
clone_size: few
cdr3_nt: TGCAGTGCTAGTACCGGGACAGGGGCCTACGAGCAGTACTTC
cdr3_aa: CSASTGTGAYEQYF

d_call: -
v_call: TRBV15
j_call: TRBJ1-1
clone_size: -
cdr3_nt: TGTGCCACCAGCAGAGATAAGAGCAGGGGAAGGGCTGAAGCTTTCTTT
cdr3_aa: CATSRDKSRGRAEAFF

d_call: -
v_call: TRBV29-1
j_call: TRBJ1-2
clone_size: -
cdr3_nt: TGCAGCGTGTCACAGCAACCCTATGGCTACACCTTC
cdr3_aa: CSVSQQPYGYTF

d_call: -
v_call: TRBV5-6
j_call: TRBJ2-7
clone_size: many
cdr3_nt: TGTGCCAGCAGCTTGGTTCGCTACGAGCAGTACTTC
cdr3_aa: CASSLVRYEQYF

d_call: -
v_call: TRBV5-1
j_call: TRBJ2-3
clone_size: once
cdr3_nt: TGCGCCAGCAGCTCGGAACGGGATGGAGATACGCAGTATTTT
cdr3_aa: CASSSERDGDTQYF

d_call: TRBD1
v_call: TRBV20-1
j_call: TRBJ1-2
clone_size: -
cdr3_nt: TGCAGTGCTAGAGATAACAGGGGGAACTATGGCTACACCTTC
cdr3_aa: CSARDNRGNYGYTF

d_call: -
v_call: TRBV10-3
j_call: TRBJ2-5
clone_size: few
cdr3_nt: TGTGCCATCAGTTCCTCCCAAGAGACCCAGTACTTC
cdr3_aa: CAISSSQETQYF

d_call: TRBD2
v_call: TRBV5-1
j_call: TRBJ2-3
clone_size: -
cdr3_nt: TGCGCCAGCAGCTTTGCGGGGGGACCACTAAGCACAGATACGCAGTATTTT
cdr3_aa: CASSFAGGPLSTDTQYF

d_call: TRBD1
v_call: TRBV4-1
j_call: TRBJ1-2
clone_size: few
cdr3_nt: TGCGCCAGCAGCCCACAGGGGCTCTACGGCTACACCTTC
cdr3_aa: CASSPQGLYGYTF

d_call: -
v_call: TRBV7-9
j_call: TRBJ1-1
clone_size: -
cdr3_nt: TGTGCCAGCAGCTTAGTTGAAGCTTTCTTT
cdr3_aa: CASSLVEAFF

d_call: -
v_call: TRBV20-1
j_call: TRBJ2-7
clone_size: few
cdr3_nt: TGCAGTGCTCGCCGATCGACAGGCGTGAGCTCCTACGAGCAGTACTTC
cdr3_aa: CSARRSTGVSSYEQYF

d_call: TRBD2
v_call: TRBV5-1
j_call: TRBJ2-5
clone_size: -
cdr3_nt: TGCGCCAGCAGCGGGACTAGCGGTGAAGAGACCCAGTGCTTC
cdr3_aa: CASSGTSGEETQCF

d_call: -
v_call: TRBV6-6
j_call: TRBJ2-7
clone_size: few
cdr3_nt: TGTGCCAGCAGTCCTCCCCGGCGAGGACTGACTTACGAGCAGTACTTC
cdr3_aa: CASSPPRRGLTYEQYF

d_call: TRBD1
v_call: TRBV10-3
j_call: TRBJ2-7
clone_size: few
cdr3_nt: TGTGCCATCACCCCGGGACAGGGGATCCACGAGCAGTACTTC
cdr3_aa: CAITPGQGIHEQYF

d_call: TRBD2
v_call: TRBV18
j_call: TRBJ2-7
clone_size: -
cdr3_nt: TGTGCCAGCTCAGGGGACTACCCGTACGAGCAGTACTTC
cdr3_aa: CASSGDYPYEQYF

d_call: -
v_call: TRBV7-9
j_call: TRBJ2-1
clone_size: -
cdr3_nt: TGTGCCAGCAGCTCCGGGGCGGAGTACAATGAGCAGTTCTTC
cdr3_aa: CASSSGAEYNEQFF

d_call: -
v_call: TRBV12-3/TRBV12-4
j_call: TRBJ1-2
clone_size: -
cdr3_nt: TGTGCCAGCAGCCCTGCCGTGACTAACTATGGCTACACCTTC
cdr3_aa: CASSPAVTNYGYTF

d_call: TRBD1
v_call: TRBV12-3/TRBV12-4
j_call: TRBJ1-1
clone_size: few
cdr3_nt: TGTGCCAGCAAACCTTGGACAGGGCCCTCGAACACTGAAGCTTTCTTT
cdr3_aa: CASKPWTGPSNTEAFF

d_call: -
v_call: TRBV6-6
j_call: TRBJ1-1
clone_size: -
cdr3_nt: TGTGCCAGCAGTTACCCGCAGACCGGGCCCACTGAAGCTTTCTTT
cdr3_aa: CASSYPQTGPTEAFF

d_call: TRBD2
v_call: TRBV7-9
j_call: TRBJ2-5
clone_size: -
cdr3_nt: TGTGCCAGCAGCACAGTGAGCGGGAGAGTCCGGGAGACCCAGTACTTC
cdr3_aa: CASSTVSGRVRETQYF

d_call: -
v_call: TRBV5-1
j_call: TRBJ2-7
clone_size: few
cdr3_nt: TGCGCCAGCAGCTATCGGGTATTTGAGGGCGCGGGATACGAGCAGTACTTC
cdr3_aa: CASSYRVFEGAGYEQYF

d_call: -
v_call: TRBV7-9
j_call: TRBJ2-3
clone_size: few
cdr3_nt: TGTGCCAGCAGCGGTGGGAGTGAGAGAACAGATACGCAGTATTTT
cdr3_aa: CASSGGSERTDTQYF

d_call: -
v_call: TRBV27
j_call: TRBJ1-4
clone_size: few
cdr3_nt: TGTGCCAGCAGTTTATTAAGAACCGGACACCCGGGGAATGAAAAACTGTTTTTT
cdr3_aa: CASSLLRTGHPGNEKLFF

d_call: TRBD2
v_call: TRBV12-3/TRBV12-4
j_call: TRBJ2-7
clone_size: -
cdr3_nt: TGTGCCAGCAGTTTAAACAGCGGGAGACCTCGGGACGAGCAGTACTTC
cdr3_aa: CASSLNSGRPRDEQYF

d_call: -
v_call: TRBV5-1
j_call: TRBJ2-7
clone_size: -
cdr3_nt: TGCGCCGGCAGCCGCGACGGGACAACTTCCTACGAGCAGTACTTC
cdr3_aa: CAGSRDGTTSYEQYF

d_call: TRBD2
v_call: TRBV20-1
j_call: TRBJ2-3
clone_size: -
cdr3_nt: TGCAGTGCCAGGATACTAGCGCGAAGCACAGATACGCAGTATTTT
cdr3_aa: CSARILARSTDTQYF

d_call: -
v_call: TRBV7-9
j_call: TRBJ2-1
clone_size: -
cdr3_nt: TGTGCCAGCAGCGTAGGAGCAGGGAGGCATGAGCAGTTCTTC
cdr3_aa: CASSVGAGRHEQFF

d_call: -
v_call: TRBV4-1
j_call: TRBJ2-3
clone_size: few
cdr3_nt: TGCGCCAGCAGCCAAGATCAGAAGACTGATACGCAGTATTTT
cdr3_aa: CASSQDQKTDTQYF

d_call: -
v_call: TRBV3-1
j_call: TRBJ1-1
clone_size: once
cdr3_nt: TGTGCCAGCAGCCAAGCAGTCCTTAACACTGAAGCTTTCTTT
cdr3_aa: CASSQAVLNTEAFF

d_call: -
v_call: TRBV4-1
j_call: TRBJ2-1
clone_size: -
cdr3_nt: TGCGCCAGCAGCCGGGACGTCCTACCCAGCTCCTACAATGAGCAGTTCTTC
cdr3_aa: CASSRDVLPSSYNEQFF

d_call: TRBD2
v_call: TRBV4-1
j_call: TRBJ2-5
clone_size: -
cdr3_nt: TGCGCCAGCAGCCAAGGTTCGCGGGAGTTTGAAGAGACCCAGTACTTC
cdr3_aa: CASSQGSREFEETQYF